Each of the 22 T cell receptor beta chains below was sequenced from the same sample in a study of blood T cell repertoires in COVID-19. TCRdb's table, derived via immunoSEQ multiplex PCR, lists solely in-frame clones and lacks some. The sample contains roughly 230,000 clones, approximately 84% of which appear only once. Input material: PBMCs or T cells enriched from blood (not recorded which). The source of these receptors is a woman between 50 and 59 years old who had been exposed to COVID-19.

This chain uses TRBV4-3 with TRBJ2-7; no definite D call. The V gene lost 1 base and the J gene lost 5 bases, with 12 bases spanning the gap. CDR3 length: 14 residues. Germline assignment: CDR1 LGHNA and CDR2 YSLEER. In nucleotides, the CDR3 is TGCGCCAGCAGCCAAGGGTTGGCTGCCCACGAGCAGTACTTC. As protein: CASSQGLAAHEQYF.

The rearrangement uses TRBV5-1 and TRBJ2-5; 9 nucleotides match TRBD1. Germline values: CDR1 SGHRS, CDR2 YFSETQ. After removal of 7 bases from V and 4 bases from J, the junction contained 8 bases not matched to a gene. This CDR3 has 14 residues. The CDR3 sequence is CASSSRGQGETQYF. The CDR3 nucleotides are TGCGCCAGCTCCTCCAGGGGACAGGGAGAGACCCAGTACTTC. The entire variable domain, with the rest obtained from reference TRBV5-1 and TRBJ2-5, is as follows: KAGVTQTPRYLIKTRGQQVTLSCSPISGHRSVSWYQQTPGQGLQFLFEYFSETQRNKGNFPGRFSGRQFSNSRSEMNVSTLELGDSALYLCASSSRGQGETQYFGPGTRLLVL.

This chain links TRBV28 with TRBJ1-1, with 9 bases lining up with TRBD1. J lost 5 bases, V lost 8 bases, and 6 bases had no gene match. Looked up from germline, CDR1 is MDHEN and CDR2 is SYDVKM. There are 13 residues in the CDR3. CDR3 region: CASLGQGITEAFF. DNA for the CDR3: TGTGCCAGCCTGGGACAGGGAATTACTGAAGCTTTCTTT.

The CDR3 DNA follows: TGTGCCAGCAGCGGACAGGGAAATGAGCAGTTCTTC. Translated: CASSGQGNEQFF. The gene calls are TRBV5-4 and TRBJ2-1; 8 nucleotides match TRBD1. J gave up 7 bases and V 4 bases, and 1 base lay outside the gene matches. The CDR3 has 12 amino acids. The germline V gene has CDR1 SGHNT and CDR2 YYREEE (reference sequence).

The chain links TRBV6-2 or TRBV6-3 to TRBJ2-7; 9 positions agree with TRBD1. Germline V gene sequence: CDR1 MNHEY, CDR2 SVGEGT. V shed 5 bases, J shed 2 bases, and the junction held 4 bases outside the gene matches. CDR3 length: 14 residues. CDR3 region: CASSTGTGPYEQYF. CDR3 in DNA: TGTGCCAGCAGTACCGGGACAGGGCCCTACGAGCAGTACTTC.

Details on this clone: The junction departs from the called germline gene at one end, perhaps through a read error. The chain couples TRBV24-1 to TRBJ1-5; D gene ambiguous. Germline assignment: CDR1 KGHDR and CDR2 SFDVKD. This CDR3 has 14 residues. In DNA form, the CDR3 reads TGTGCCACCGCGGCAGGAGGACGCAATCAACCCCAGCATTTT. This sequence encodes CATAAGGRNQPQHF.

A remark on this clone: The junction differs from germline at one of its ends, possibly a read error. The chain has TRBV5-6 and TRBJ1-1, with D unclear. Germline assignment: CDR1 SGHDT and CDR2 YYEEEE. The CDR3 is made up of 13 amino acids. CDR3 loop: CANSLVRRGEAFF. The CDR3 DNA sequence: TGTGCCAACAGCTTGGTTAGGCGGGGTGAAGCTTTCTTT.

The chain links TRBV4-3 to TRBJ1-6, with 10 bases aligning to TRBD1. V lost 4 bases, J lost 10 bases, and 10 bases stayed unmatched. The CDR3 covers 16 residues. Germline V lookup: CDR1 LGHNA, CDR2 YSLEER. CDR3 in DNA: TGCGCCAGCAGCCCGCAAACCGGGACAGGGGAGTCACCCCTCCACTTT. It encodes CASSPQTGTGESPLHF.

This rearrangement joins TRBV19 to TRBJ1-5; 9 bases align to TRBD1. The germline gives CDR1 LNHDA, CDR2 SQIVND (reference sequence). V lost 9 bases to trimming and J lost 4 bases; unmatched junction nucleotides: 19. CDR3 length equals 18 residues. The CDR3 loop reads CASTLGTGRLFGNQPQHF. Written as DNA, the CDR3 is TGTGCCAGCACCCTTGGGACAGGGAGGCTGTTCGGTAATCAGCCCCAGCATTTT.

The rearrangement links TRBV3-1 (or the pseudogene TRBV3-2) to TRBJ1-1; D possibly corresponds to TRBD1 (5 bases). The CDR3 has 13 amino acids. Trimming cost V 5 bases and J 5 bases, with 12 bases left between them. Germline CDR1 reads LGHDT; CDR2 reads YNNKEL (reference sequence). This chain's CDR3 is CASSSDSSTEAFF. The CDR3 region has the DNA TGTGCCAGCAGCTCCGACAGCTCGACTGAAGCTTTCTTT.

The chain combines TRBV24-1 with TRBJ2-7; perhaps TRBD2 as D (6 bases). V was pared by 3 bases and J by 6 bases, with 14 bases between. Looked up from germline, CDR1 is KGHDR and CDR2 is SFDVKD. The CDR3 is 14 amino acids. DNA of the CDR3: TGTGCCACCAGTGATCCAAGACTAGGGGCCGAGCAGTACTTC. The encoded protein is CATSDPRLGAEQYF.

This clone was seen a few times. J is TRBJ2-5 and V is TRBV11-2, with D possibly TRBD1 on 6 matching bases. The CDR3 spans 14 residues. The germline V and J ends were trimmed by 5 bases and 5 bases, with 15 bases remaining between them. Looked up from germline, CDR1 is SGHAT and CDR2 is FQNNGV. CDR3: CASSPGQGMETQYF. CDR3 sequence (DNA): TGTGCCAGCAGCCCAGGTCAGGGGATGGAGACCCAGTACTTC. Combining the CDR3 with reference TRBV11-2 and TRBJ2-5 gives the whole variable domain EAGVAQSPRYKIIEKRQSVAFWCNPISGHATLYWYQQILGQGPKLLIQFQNNGVVDDSQLPKDRFSAERLKGVDSTLKIQPAKLEDSAVYLCASSPGQGMETQYFGPGTRLLVL.

This sequence joins TRBV6-4 and TRBJ2-1, with 8 nucleotides matching TRBD2. Germline trimming cut 5 bases from V and 8 bases from J; bases unmatched to any gene: 8. Germline CDR1 and CDR2: MRHNA and SNTAGT. This CDR3 has 14 amino acids. The CDR3 region is CASSSGLGADEQFF. As DNA, the CDR3 is TGTGCCAGCAGTTCGGGACTAGGGGCGGATGAGCAGTTCTTC.

The V call is TRBV28, the J call TRBJ2-3; possible D gene TRBD2, 6 bases. The CDR3 loop spans 16 amino acids. V lost 5 bases to trimming and J lost 1 base, with 16 bases between them. Germline V gives CDR1 MDHEN, CDR2 SYDVKM. The CDR3 nucleotides are TGTGCCAGCAGTAATATACACCCGGGGGGCACAGATACGCAGTATTTT. This translates into CASSNIHPGGTDTQYF.

A remark on this clone: Sequence at one end of the junction differs from germline and may be a read error. The chain combines TRBV3-1 (or the pseudogene TRBV3-2) with TRBJ2-5; 9 positions match TRBD2. Germline V lookup: CDR1 LGHDT, CDR2 YNNKEL (reference sequence). There are 19 residues in the CDR3. Here the CDR3 DNA reads TGTGCCAGCAGCCAAGATAATTTGCGGAGCGGGGGGATCCAAGAGCCCCAGTACTTC. Its translation is CASSQDNLRSGGIQEPQYF.

In this sample, this clone turned up once. The J gene is TRBJ2-1, the V gene TRBV14; 8 nucleotides agree with TRBD1. J lost 7 bases, V lost 4 bases, and 9 bases had no gene match. This CDR3 has 15 residues. CDR1 and CDR2 from the germline V gene are SGHDN and FVKESK. CDR3 sequence: CASSPTDRVQNEQFF. As DNA, the CDR3 is TGTGCCAGCAGCCCAACGGACAGGGTTCAAAATGAGCAGTTCTTC.

This clone was counted a few times. The V gene is TRBV19, the J gene TRBJ1-2; 10 nucleotides agree with TRBD1. Germline CDR1 is LNHDA and CDR2 is SQIVND (reference sequence). This CDR3 has 14 residues. Unmatched junction bases numbered 9, after V lost 6 bases and J lost 8 bases. The CDR3 nucleotides read TGTGCCAGTAGCGGTCTCGGGACAGGGGAGGGCTACACCTTC. As protein: CASSGLGTGEGYTF.

This clone came up a few times. The CDR3 DNA sequence: TGTGCCAGCAGCGTGGGACAGGACGGGACCCAGTACTTC. This encodes CASSVGQDGTQYF. V usage is TRBV7-9 and J usage is TRBJ2-5, with 8 positions matching TRBD1. Germline CDR1 SEHNR, CDR2 FQNEAQ (reference sequence). This CDR3 is built from 13 residues. Trimming cost V 5 bases and J 7 bases; bases outside gene matches: 6.

The chain is built from TRBV19 and TRBJ2-2; 10 nucleotides line up with TRBD1. V lost 3 bases to trimming and J lost 6 bases; unmatched junction nucleotides: 13. The CDR3 has 18 amino acids. In germline, CDR1 is LNHDA, CDR2 SQIVND (reference sequence). The CDR3 protein is CASSMGGPGQGYSGELFF. The CDR3 nucleotides are TGTGCCAGTAGTATGGGGGGACCGGGACAGGGGTATTCCGGGGAGCTGTTTTTT.

This sequence joins TRBV2 and TRBJ1-5, with 8 bases identical to TRBD1. The CDR3 contains 13 residues. Losses at the gene ends were 6 bases for V and 6 bases for J; bases not matched to a gene: 4. The germline gives CDR1 SNHLY, CDR2 FYNNEI. CDR3 nucleotides: TGTGCCAGCAGCTCAGGGGGCAGTCAGCCCCAGCATTTT. It is translated as CASSSGGSQPQHF.

This clone has only one observation. The CDR3 loop reads CASSKRQGWRSPLHF. DNA of the CDR3: TGTGCCAGTAGTAAACGACAGGGCTGGAGGTCACCCCTCCACTTT. The chain recombines TRBV19 with TRBJ1-6; 7 bases are a match to TRBD1. Germline V gene data show CDR1 as LNHDA and CDR2 as SQIVND (reference sequence). J was trimmed by 10 bases and V by 4 bases; bases with no gene match: 10. CDR3 size: 15 residues.

This chain uses TRBV5-1 with TRBJ2-1; D uncertain. The germline gives CDR1 SGHRS, CDR2 YFSETQ. Between the trimmed V and J ends, which lost 4 bases and 6 bases, there was a span of 14 bases. The CDR3 totals 14 residues. The CDR3 loop reads CASSTGPALNEQFF. CDR3 coding DNA: TGCGCCAGCAGCACCGGTCCCGCCCTCAATGAGCAGTTCTTC. Full variable domain (rest looked up from reference TRBV5-1 and TRBJ2-1): KAGVTQTPRYLIKTRGQQVTLSCSPISGHRSVSWYQQTPGQGLQFLFEYFSETQRNKGNFPGRFSGRQFSNSRSEMNVSTLELGDSALYLCASSTGPALNEQFFGPGTRLTVL.